The 24 T cell receptor beta chains presented below share a single source sample, sequenced in a study of shared clonotypes between healthy human individuals. Only in-frame clones appear in the TCRdb table, and some are missing; sequencing was by immunoSEQ multiplex PCR. Among about 510,000 clones, about four fifths were seen once, and the ten largest hold roughly 13%. The sequenced sample consisted of PBMCs. The receptors come from a woman between 40 and 50 years old in good health. Some clones in this sample may be carry-over from other donors' samples.

The gene calls are TRBV5-5 and TRBJ1-5; TRBD1 is a possible D gene (6 bases). The V gene's germline CDR1 is SGHKS and CDR2 YYEKEE (reference sequence). CDR3 length: 15 residues. The germline V and J ends were trimmed by 0 bases and 7 bases, with 14 bases remaining between them. Here the CDR3 reads CASSLGSRRGQPQHF. The CDR3 DNA sequence: TGTGCCAGCAGCTTGGGGTCGCGGAGGGGGCAGCCCCAGCATTTT.

This sequence joins TRBV5-1 and TRBJ2-7; 7 nucleotides agree with TRBD1. The length of the CDR3 is 16 residues. Germline CDR1 SGHRS, CDR2 YFSETQ. The J segment lost 3 bases and the V segment lost 0 bases, leaving 9 bases of the junction unmatched. CDR3: CASSLAPGQSVYEQYF. CDR3 DNA sequence: TGCGCCAGCAGCTTGGCGCCGGGACAGTCTGTCTACGAGCAGTACTTC.

The table lists this clone with a count of one. V and J are TRBV25-1 and TRBJ2-5; 7 nucleotides align to TRBD2. CDR1 and CDR2 from the germline V gene are MGHDK and SYGVNS. Trimming removed 4 bases from V and 4 bases from J; junction bases left unmatched: 9. This CDR3 has 15 residues. CDR3 amino acids: CASSVPSGGPETQYF. CDR3 sequence (DNA): TGTGCCAGCAGTGTACCTAGCGGAGGGCCAGAGACCCAGTACTTC.

The chain couples TRBV7-8 to TRBJ2-7; D is unclear. Germline CDR1 and CDR2: SGHVS and FQNEAQ. This CDR3 contains 14 residues. Trimming pared 1 base from V and 0 bases from J, leaving 7 bases between. The CDR3 DNA sequence: TGTGCCAGCAGCTTAGAGTCACACTCCTACGAGCAGTACTTC. Encoded protein: CASSLESHSYEQYF.

The genes are TRBV18 and TRBJ1-6, with no clear D. This CDR3 contains 14 residues. CDR1 is KGHSH, CDR2 LQKENI, per germline. Trimming took off 5 bases at V and 10 bases at J, with 15 bases between the two ends. In nucleotides, the CDR3 is TGTGCCAGCTCATCGACGGAGCTTCGCTCACCCCTCCACTTT. Protein product: CASSSTELRSPLHF.

Notes on this clone: A much bigger clone sits one base away, suggesting this may be a read error. The V call is TRBV28, the J call TRBJ1-2; weak D call: TRBD1 (5 bases). CDR3 length: 12 amino acids. Germline CDR1 MDHEN, CDR2 SYDVKM. V was shortened by 5 bases and J by 2 bases, with 6 bases between the two germline ends. CDR3 protein: CASSAGNYGYTF. The DNA of the CDR3 is TGTGCCAGCAGTGCAGGGAACTATGGCTACACCTTC.

The chain links TRBV6-6 to TRBJ1-2, with 7 bases lining up with TRBD1. Germline assignment: CDR1 MNHNY and CDR2 SVGAGI (reference sequence). This CDR3 comprises 12 residues. Losses at the gene ends were 6 bases for V and 9 bases for J; bases not matched to a gene: 7. The CDR3 here is CASRRQGRRYTF. The CDR3, as DNA: TGTGCCAGCAGACGACAGGGCCGGCGCTACACCTTC.

J is TRBJ2-3 and V is TRBV4-2, with D unresolved. This CDR3 has 20 residues. Trimming took 7 bases from V and 7 from J, leaving 36 bases between them. Germline lookup yields CDR1 LGHNA and CDR2 YNFKEQ. CDR3 nucleotides: TGTGCCAGCAAGCTACTTGGATCGGACGCAGGAGAATTCGCCAGGCATACGCAGTATTTT. Its translation: CASKLLGSDAGEFARHTQYF.

The chain joins TRBV19 to TRBJ2-1, with D possibly matching TRBD2 (5 bases). Germline assignment: CDR1 LNHDA and CDR2 SQIVND (reference sequence). V lost 6 bases to trimming and J lost 0 bases, with 15 bases between them. This CDR3 comprises 16 residues. The CDR3 region has the DNA TGTGCCAGTAGCCCCGGACTCAAGCGCTCCTACAATGAGCAGTTCTTC. Amino acid sequence: CASSPGLKRSYNEQFF.

The genes are TRBV11-2 and TRBJ2-7, with 8 bases lining up with TRBD2. The ends lost 5 bases at V and 2 bases at J; junction bases unmatched: 5. In germline, CDR1 is SGHAT, CDR2 FQNNGV. This CDR3 contains 14 residues. CDR3: CASSPGREAYEQYF. In DNA form, the CDR3 reads TGTGCCAGCAGCCCAGGGCGGGAGGCCTACGAGCAGTACTTC.

The V and J genes are TRBV27 and TRBJ2-6, with no clear D. The V end was cut by 6 bases, the J end by 0 bases, with 3 bases between. Germline V gene lookup returns CDR1 MNHEY and CDR2 SMNVEV (reference sequence). This CDR3 has 13 amino acids. CDR3 nucleotide sequence: TGTGCCAGCAGGAGCTCTGGGGCCAACGTCCTGACTTTC. Translating gives CASRSSGANVLTF.

V is TRBV28 and J is TRBJ2-7; 7 bases fit TRBD1. The trim removed 4 bases at V and 0 bases at J, leaving 6 bases unmatched. In germline, CDR1 is MDHEN, CDR2 SYDVKM. The length of the CDR3 is 15 residues. This chain's CDR3 is CASSSFGTVSYEQYF. The CDR3 DNA reads as TGTGCCAGCAGTTCCTTCGGGACAGTCTCCTACGAGCAGTACTTC.

The chain is built from TRBV2 and TRBJ2-1; TRBD2 aligns across 10 bases. J was trimmed by 5 bases and V by 5 bases; bases with no gene match: 6. The CDR3 contains 15 residues. Germline assignment: CDR1 SNHLY and CDR2 FYNNEI. CDR3 DNA: TGTGCCAGCAGTCCTTTGGGACTAGCGAACAATGAGCAGTTCTTC. It codes for CASSPLGLANNEQFF.

The chain carries TRBV15 and TRBJ2-3; 7 nucleotides align to TRBD1. Germline V gene sequence: CDR1 LNHNV, CDR2 YYDKDF (reference sequence). The V gene end was trimmed by 1 base and the J gene end by 5 bases; junction bases not matched to a gene: 6. CDR3 length equals 15 residues. The CDR3 is CATSRGQGDGDTQYF. CDR3 nucleotide sequence: TGTGCCACCAGCAGAGGACAGGGAGATGGAGATACGCAGTATTTT.

The chain has TRBV18 and TRBJ2-1; the match to TRBD1 covers 9 bases. V lost 2 bases and J lost 8; bases outside the gene matches: 7. Germline V lookup: CDR1 KGHSH, CDR2 LQKENI. This CDR3 is built from 15 residues. DNA for the CDR3: TGTGCCAGCTCACCAACGATGGGACAGGGCCATGAGCAGTTCTTC. It specifies CASSPTMGQGHEQFF.

The chain is built from TRBV7-3 and TRBJ2-3; 16 bases fit TRBD2. Unmatched junction bases numbered 1, after V lost 3 bases and J lost 4 bases. The CDR3 loop spans 16 amino acids. CDR1 and CDR2 (germline): SGHTA, FQGTGA. CDR3 protein: CASSLGLAGGPDTQYF. The DNA of the CDR3 is TGTGCCAGCAGCTTGGGACTAGCGGGAGGGCCAGATACGCAGTATTTT.

This clone was seen a few times. The gene calls are TRBV19 and TRBJ1-5; D ambiguous. Per the germline V gene, CDR1 is LNHDA and CDR2 is SQIVND (reference sequence). This CDR3 comprises 15 residues. V was shortened by 6 bases and J by 5 bases, with 17 bases between the two germline ends. The CDR3 loop is CASSAGNLLHQPQHF. As DNA, the CDR3 is TGTGCCAGTAGCGCCGGGAACCTACTCCATCAGCCCCAGCATTTT.

The genes are TRBV28 and TRBJ1-2, with 7 positions matching TRBD1. CDR1 and CDR2 from the germline V gene are MDHEN and SYDVKM. With V trimmed by 5 bases and J by 5 bases, 8 bases remained unmatched. The CDR3 spans 14 residues. DNA for the CDR3: TGTGCCAGCAGTGCCGGCGGGACAGCTTATGGCTACACCTTC. Its translation: CASSAGGTAYGYTF.

This clone was observed a few times. A read error may be the cause here, since a much bigger clone is one base away. This chain uses TRBV6-4 with TRBJ2-1; 11 positions agree with TRBD1. CDR3 length: 14 residues. CDR1 MRHNA and CDR2 SNTAGT come from the germline V gene. V was clipped by 3 bases and J by 6 bases; unmatched bases: 1. CDR3 loop: CASSEGTGGNEQFF. The CDR3 bases are TGTGCCAGCAGTGAAGGGACAGGGGGCAATGAGCAGTTCTTC.

The genes are TRBV27 and TRBJ2-1, with D possibly called TRBD1 or TRBD2 (5 bases each). Germline V gene sequence: CDR1 MNHEY, CDR2 SMNVEV (reference sequence). This CDR3 has 13 amino acids. V was clipped by 5 bases and J by 7 bases, with 12 bases between them. CDR3 loop: CASSGGWGNEQFF. Written as DNA, the CDR3 is TGTGCCAGCAGTGGTGGGTGGGGGAATGAGCAGTTCTTC.

The rearrangement joins TRBV12-5 to TRBJ2-1; TRBD2 matches at 9 bases. Germline-derived CDR1 and CDR2 are LGHNT and FRNRAP. V shed 1 base and J 6 bases; nucleotides not matched to a gene: 22. The CDR3 is 21 amino acids. The CDR3 coding sequence is TGTGCTAGTGGTTTGGCACCCCGGACTAGCGACTTTATAGCTCTCCCCAATGAGCAGTTCTTC. Protein: CASGLAPRTSDFIALPNEQFF.

The chain is built from TRBV6-1 and TRBJ2-2; D ambiguous. Trimming stripped 3 bases from V and 0 bases from J, with 2 bases between. CDR3 length: 13 residues. Looked up from germline, CDR1 is MNHNS and CDR2 is SASEGT. CDR3 in amino acids: CASSDTNTGELFF. The CDR3 DNA follows: TGTGCCAGCAGTGACACGAACACCGGGGAGCTGTTTTTT.

The chain joins TRBV19 to TRBJ2-5; D is perhaps TRBD1 or TRBD2 (5 bases each). CDR3 size: 15 residues. Deletions cut 10 bases from V and 0 bases from J, with 18 bases between. Germline V gives CDR1 LNHDA, CDR2 SQIVND (reference sequence). The CDR3 region is CATQDQRGHQETQYF. Written as DNA, the CDR3 is TGTGCCACCCAGGACCAGAGGGGACACCAAGAGACCCAGTACTTC.

The chain couples TRBV4-2 to TRBJ2-1, with 10 bases that match TRBD2. V gave up 2 bases and J gave up 2 bases; unmatched junction bases: 6. This CDR3 has 17 amino acids. Per the germline V gene, CDR1 is LGHNA and CDR2 is YNFKEQ. CDR3: CASSQFRTSGAYNEQFF. The CDR3, as DNA: TGTGCCAGCAGCCAATTCCGAACTAGCGGGGCCTACAATGAGCAGTTCTTC.